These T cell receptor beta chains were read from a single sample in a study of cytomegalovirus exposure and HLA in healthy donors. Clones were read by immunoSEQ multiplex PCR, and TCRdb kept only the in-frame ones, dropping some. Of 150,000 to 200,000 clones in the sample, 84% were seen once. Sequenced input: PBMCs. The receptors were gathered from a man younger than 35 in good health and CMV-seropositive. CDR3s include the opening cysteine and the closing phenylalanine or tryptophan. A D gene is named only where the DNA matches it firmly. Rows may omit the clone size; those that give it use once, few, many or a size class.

CASSPGSFSTQYF,TGTGCCAGCAGCCCCGGGAGCTTTTCAACGCAGTATTTT,NA,TRBV11-3,NA,TRBJ2-3
CASSPGTGHSYEQYF,TGTGCCAGCAGCCCCGGGACAGGGCACTCCTACGAGCAGTACTTC,NA,TRBV5-6,TRBD1,TRBJ2-7
CASSRTGEGETQYF,TGTGCCAGCAGCCGGACAGGGGAGGGAGAGACCCAGTACTTC,few,TRBV5-4,TRBD1,TRBJ2-5
CASSEIRGGELFF,TGTGCCAGCAGTGAAATAAGGGGCGGGGAGCTGTTTTTT,NA,TRBV6-1,NA,TRBJ2-2
CASYNRGLGYGYTF,TGTGCCAGCTATAACAGGGGGCTGGGCTATGGCTACACCTTC,NA,TRBV6-5,TRBD1,TRBJ1-2
CASSSLRGSGNTIYF,TGTGCCAGCAGCTCCCTCAGGGGCTCTGGAAACACCATATATTTT,NA,TRBV11-2,NA,TRBJ1-3
CASQPRGRTYNEQFF,TGTGCCAGCCAACCGCGCGGGAGAACCTACAATGAGCAGTTCTTC,NA,TRBV28,TRBD2,TRBJ2-1
CASKVRFPTLSYNEQFF,TGCGCCAGCAAAGTCAGGTTCCCAACCCTTTCCTACAATGAGCAGTTCTTC,NA,TRBV5-1,NA,TRBJ2-1
CASSIYPEGTQYF,TGTGCCAGCAGCATTTACCCTGAGGGGACCCAGTACTTC,NA,TRBV7-2,NA,TRBJ2-5
CASSEGYGASGRAYNEQFF,TGTGCCAGTAGCGAGGGGTACGGAGCGAGCGGGAGGGCCTACAATGAGCAGTTCTTC,NA,TRBV19,TRBD2,TRBJ2-1
CASSYFGEGEQYF,TGTGCCAGCAGTTACTTTGGGGAGGGCGAGCAGTACTTC,NA,TRBV6-5,TRBD2,TRBJ2-7
CASSLSSEAFF,TGTGCCAGCAGCTTATCGTCCGAAGCTTTCTTT,few,TRBV7-9,NA,TRBJ1-1
CASSVSPGMRGNEQFF,TGTGCCAGCAGCGTATCTCCGGGAATGCGAGGCAATGAGCAGTTCTTC,once,TRBV9,NA,TRBJ2-1
CASSFGLAGVGDTQYF,TGTGCCAGCAGTTTCGGACTAGCGGGAGTCGGAGATACGCAGTATTTT,NA,TRBV27,TRBD2,TRBJ2-3
CASSLGVAGAYNEQFF,TGCGCCAGCAGCTTGGGCGTGGCGGGAGCGTACAATGAGCAGTTCTTC,NA,TRBV5-1,TRBD2,TRBJ2-1
CASSYGASGSLTDTQYF,TGTGCCAGCAGTTATGGGGCTAGCGGGAGTTTAACAGATACGCAGTATTTT,NA,TRBV27,TRBD2,TRBJ2-3
CASSQEINYGYTF,TGTGCCAGCAGCCAAGAGATTAACTATGGCTACACCTTC,NA,TRBV7-2,NA,TRBJ1-2
CASSIQGGGLTSSYNEQFF,TGTGCCAGCAGCATACAGGGGGGGGGTTTAACGAGCTCCTACAATGAGCAGTTCTTC,NA,TRBV7-2,NA,TRBJ2-1
CASRRGGSETQYF,TGTGCCAGCCGGCGGGGGGGCTCAGAGACCCAGTACTTC,NA,TRBV6-5,TRBD2,TRBJ2-5
CASRTDVFSYNEQFF,TGTGCCAGCAGGACTGACGTCTTCTCCTACAATGAGCAGTTCTTC,NA,TRBV6-5,NA,TRBJ2-1
CASRKGQHYIETQYF,TGTGCCAGCAGAAAGGGACAGCACTATATAGAGACCCAGTACTTC,NA,TRBV9,TRBD1,TRBJ2-5
CASSHRDRGVSYGYTF,TGTGCCAGCAGCCACCGGGACAGGGGCGTCTCCTATGGCTACACCTTC,NA,TRBV7-9,TRBD1,TRBJ1-2
CASSWTGAVYNEQFF,TGCGCCAGCAGCTGGACAGGGGCTGTTTACAATGAGCAGTTCTTC,many,TRBV5-1,TRBD1,TRBJ2-1
CASQRATNEKLFF,TGTGCGTCCCAGCGTGCAACTAATGAAAAACTGTTTTTT,NA,TRBV9,NA,TRBJ1-4
CASSDMQGGRETQYF,TGCGCCAGCAGCGATATGCAGGGGGGAAGGGAGACCCAGTACTTC,NA,TRBV4-1,NA,TRBJ2-5
CASSQDRGDTGELFF,TGTGCCAGCAGCCAGGACAGGGGGGACACCGGGGAGCTGTTTTTT,NA,TRBV7-7,TRBD1,TRBJ2-2
CASRERTLYEQYF,TGTGCCAGCAGGGAGCGGACCCTATACGAGCAGTACTTC,NA,TRBV5-6,NA,TRBJ2-7
CASSPLSGASYNEQFF,TGTGCCAGTAGTCCTCTTAGCGGGGCCTCCTACAATGAGCAGTTCTTC,few,TRBV19,TRBD2,TRBJ2-1
CASSPNPPPSTGGYTF,TGTGCCAGCTCACCAAATCCTCCACCCTCAACGGGTGGCTACACCTTC,NA,TRBV18,NA,TRBJ1-2
CASSSADGLRYGYTF,TGTGCCAGCAGTTCCGCCGACGGACTACGCTATGGCTACACCTTC,NA,TRBV6-5,NA,TRBJ1-2
CASSLNTPGTGIF,TGCGCCAGCAGCCTAAACACCCCAGGGACAGGGATTTTT,NA,TRBV5-1,TRBD1,TRBJ1-1
CASSFGRGLGELFF,TGTGCCAGCAGTTTTGGTCGAGGGCTCGGGGAGCTGTTTTTT,few,TRBV27,NA,TRBJ2-2
CASKDRGGGEAFF,TGTGCCAGCAAGGACAGGGGAGGGGGTGAAGCTTTCTTT,once,TRBV2,TRBD1,TRBJ1-1
CASSAKLRQGDGYTF,TGTGCCAGCAGCGCCAAGTTAAGACAGGGAGATGGCTACACCTTC,NA,TRBV7-9,TRBD1,TRBJ1-2
CASSPLRREGKETQYF,TGTGCCAGCTCACCACTCCGCAGGGAGGGCAAGGAGACCCAGTACTTC,NA,TRBV18,TRBD2,TRBJ2-5
CASSSTYRGRGETQYF,TGTGCCAGCAGCTCGACCTACAGGGGGCGAGGGGAGACCCAGTACTTC,many,TRBV5-6,TRBD1,TRBJ2-5
CASSLSGNTEAFF,TGTGCCAGCAGTTTGTCCGGGAACACTGAAGCTTTCTTT,few,TRBV25-1,NA,TRBJ1-1
CASSQSLGGAYNEQFF,TGCGCCAGCAGCCAGTCCCTTGGCGGAGCCTACAATGAGCAGTTCTTC,NA,TRBV4-3,NA,TRBJ2-1
CASSPAGRAHNEQFF,TGTGCCAGCAGCCCGGCTGGGCGGGCCCACAATGAGCAGTTCTTC,NA,TRBV7-9,NA,TRBJ2-1
CASSVLAGQAYNEQFF,TGTGCCAGCAGTGTCCTAGCGGGACAAGCCTACAATGAGCAGTTCTTC,NA,TRBV6-4,TRBD2,TRBJ2-1
CASSPPSGLGGAETQYF,TGTGCCAGCAGCCCCCCCTCCGGATTGGGAGGTGCGGAGACCCAGTACTTC,NA,TRBV7-8,NA,TRBJ2-5
CASSVAPGDAPYEQYF,TGTGCCAGCAGCGTAGCCCCGGGAGATGCGCCCTACGAGCAGTACTTC,NA,TRBV9,NA,TRBJ2-7
CASRPMRSENEKLFF,TGTGCCAGCAGGCCTATGAGGTCCGAAAATGAAAAACTGTTTTTT,NA,TRBV6-1,NA,TRBJ1-4
CASSLDPSGASGTDTQYF,TGTGCCAGCAGCTTAGATCCTAGCGGGGCCTCGGGGACAGATACGCAGTATTTT,NA,TRBV11-1,TRBD2,TRBJ2-3
CASSYSGGRSTDTQYF,TGTGCCAGCAGTTACTCGGGCGGGCGAAGCACAGATACGCAGTATTTT,NA,TRBV6-5,NA,TRBJ2-3
CAWSVDSLSYEQYF,TGTGCCTGGAGTGTAGACAGCTTATCCTACGAGCAGTACTTC,NA,TRBV30,NA,TRBJ2-7
CASSPTSGRAREQFF,TGTGCCAGCAGTCCAACTAGCGGGAGGGCCCGGGAGCAGTTCTTC,once,TRBV27,TRBD2,TRBJ2-1
CASSLASSGPPYEQYF,TGTGCCAGCAGCTTAGCTTCTAGCGGGCCTCCCTACGAGCAGTACTTC,NA,TRBV13,TRBD2,TRBJ2-7
CASSSRGVSTDTQYF,TGCGCCAGCAGCTCCAGGGGGGTTAGTACAGATACGCAGTATTTT,NA,TRBV5-1,NA,TRBJ2-3
CASSVGSGRGSYEQYF,TGTGCCAGCAGTGTGGGTAGCGGGAGGGGCTCCTACGAGCAGTACTTC,NA,TRBV2,TRBD2,TRBJ2-7
CASSSGLAVNEQFF,TGTGCCAGCAGCTCGGGACTAGCGGTCAATGAGCAGTTCTTC,NA,TRBV7-3,TRBD2,TRBJ2-1
CASSLRRRETQYF,TGTGCCAGCAGCCTACGGAGGAGGGAGACCCAGTACTTC,NA,TRBV27,NA,TRBJ2-5
CASKITGGDEQYF,TGTGCCAGCAAAATAACAGGGGGGGATGAGCAGTACTTC,NA,TRBV6-5,NA,TRBJ2-7
CASRPLQGYEQYF,TGTGCCAGCAGACCCCTACAGGGATACGAGCAGTACTTC,NA,TRBV2,NA,TRBJ2-7
CASSQYGDSHPYEQYF,TGTGCCAGCAGCCAATACGGGGACTCCCACCCGTACGAGCAGTACTTC,many,TRBV11-2,NA,TRBJ2-7
CASSWGVGGAHEQYF,TGTGCCAGCAGCTGGGGGGTAGGGGGGGCGCACGAGCAGTACTTC,NA,TRBV5-6,NA,TRBJ2-7
CASSSGRGYNEQFF,TGTGCCAGCAGCTCGGGCAGGGGGTACAATGAGCAGTTCTTC,NA,TRBV5-6,TRBD1,TRBJ2-1